Shown below are 31 T cell receptor beta chains from a single sample sequenced in a study of T cell responses to AZD1222 COVID-19 vaccine. TCRdb's copy holds only in-frame clones and misses some; the assay was immunoSEQ multiplex PCR. The sample shows about 140,000 clones, almost 90% of them seen only once. The sequencing here drew on peripheral blood, taken on day 0 of AZD1222 vaccination. The receptors shown here come from an adult in good health.

This rearrangement joins TRBV30 to TRBJ2-3; weak D call: TRBD2 (5 bases). Between the trimmed V and J ends, which lost 3 bases and 2 bases, there was a span of 9 bases. Germline loops: CDR1 GTSNPN, CDR2 SVGIG (reference sequence). CDR3 length: 13 residues. CDR3 region: CAWRSEVTDTQYF. For the CDR3, the DNA is TGTGCCTGGAGGTCGGAGGTCACAGATACGCAGTATTTT.

CDR3: CAGLGGAGYGYTF. The CDR3 DNA reads as TGTGCCGGATTGGGAGGGGCCGGCTATGGCTACACCTTC. The chain carries TRBV28 and TRBJ1-2, with D perhaps matching TRBD1 (5 bases). The CDR3 spans 13 residues. Germline CDR1 MDHEN, CDR2 SYDVKM. V was clipped by 11 bases and J by 4 bases, with 17 bases between them.

The gene calls are TRBV25-1 and TRBJ2-7; D not resolved. Germline CDR1 reads MGHDK; CDR2 reads SYGVNS. Trimming took off 2 bases at V and 2 bases at J, with 4 bases between the two ends. The length of the CDR3 is 12 residues. CDR3 in amino acids: CASSEATYEQYF. The CDR3 nucleotides are TGTGCCAGCAGTGAAGCAACCTACGAGCAGTACTTC.

The chain couples TRBV6-5 to TRBJ2-7; 8 bases map to TRBD1. With 2 bases clipped from V and 6 bases from J, the junction kept 3 bases outside the gene matches. Germline CDR1 and CDR2: MNHEY and SVGAGI. This CDR3 has 13 amino acids. The CDR3 DNA sequence: TGTGCCAGCAGTTACCGGGACAGGAGCGAGCAGTACTTC. This codes for CASSYRDRSEQYF.

The V gene is TRBV9, the J gene TRBJ2-1; 12 bases agree with TRBD1. V dropped 3 bases and J dropped 5; count of bases not matched to a gene: 3. The CDR3 contains 15 residues. Looked up from germline, CDR1 is SGDLS and CDR2 is YYNGEE. The CDR3 DNA follows: TGTGCCAGCAGCGCCGGGACAGGGGGCCACAATGAGCAGTTCTTC. Amino acids: CASSAGTGGHNEQFF.

The V gene is TRBV27, the J gene TRBJ1-2, with 8 bases matching TRBD1. Unmatched junction bases numbered 10, after V lost 8 bases and J lost 8 bases. CDR3 size: 13 residues. CDR1 is MNHEY and CDR2 is SMNVEV in the germline V gene (reference sequence). Here the CDR3 DNA reads TGTGCCAGCCGGCTGTCAGGGGGCGACGGCTACACCTTC. Amino acid sequence: CASRLSGGDGYTF.

This clone was picked up a small number of times. The V call is TRBV4-1, the J call TRBJ2-1, with D perhaps TRBD2 (5 bases). This CDR3 has 17 residues. CDR1 is MGHRA and CDR2 is YSYEKL in the germline V gene. Deletions cut 0 bases from V and 0 bases from J, with 12 bases between. The CDR3 bases are TGCGCCAGCAGCCAAGAAGGGCGGGCTCCCTCCTACAATGAGCAGTTCTTC. This codes for CASSQEGRAPSYNEQFF.

The gene calls are TRBV10-3 and TRBJ2-3, with TRBD2 matching 13 bases. Germline trimming cut 7 bases from V and 4 bases from J; bases unmatched to any gene: 5. Germline V lookup: CDR1 ENHRY, CDR2 SYGVKD. This CDR3 is 15 amino acids long. The CDR3, as DNA: TGTGCCATCACTGGGACTAGCGGGGTAGCAGATACGCAGTATTTT. This codes for CAITGTSGVADTQYF.

The genes are TRBV6-5 and TRBJ2-3, with 9 bases that match TRBD1. CDR3 length: 16 amino acids. Germline V gives CDR1 MNHEY, CDR2 SVGAGI. The V gene end was trimmed by 4 bases and the J gene end by 3 bases; junction bases not matched to a gene: 8. The CDR3 protein is CASSSWTGAMTDTQYF. In DNA form, the CDR3 reads TGTGCCAGCAGTTCTTGGACAGGGGCGATGACAGATACGCAGTATTTT.

The chain combines TRBV5-1 with TRBJ2-3, with 7 nucleotides matching TRBD2. V shed 6 bases, J shed 2 bases, and the junction held 6 bases outside the gene matches. Germline-derived CDR1 and CDR2 are SGHRS and YFSETQ. The CDR3 totals 14 residues. CDR3 sequence: CASKREAFTDTQYF. For the CDR3, the DNA is TGCGCCAGCAAGCGGGAAGCTTTCACAGATACGCAGTATTTT. Drawing the rest from reference TRBV5-1 and TRBJ2-3, the complete variable domain is KAGVTQTPRYLIKTRGQQVTLSCSPISGHRSVSWYQQTPGQGLQFLFEYFSETQRNKGNFPGRFSGRQFSNSRSEMNVSTLELGDSALYLCASKREAFTDTQYFGPGTRLTVL.

The rearrangement uses TRBV5-1 and TRBJ1-4; 10 nucleotides match TRBD1. With 5 bases clipped from V and 6 bases from J, the junction kept 7 bases outside the gene matches. The CDR3 consists of 15 residues. The germline V gene encodes CDR1 SGHRS and CDR2 YFSETQ. The CDR3 coding sequence is TGCGCCAGCAGGCCCGGGACAGGGGTTTATGAAAAACTGTTTTTT. It is translated as CASRPGTGVYEKLFF.

The J gene is TRBJ1-6, the V gene TRBV14, with D possibly being TRBD1 (5 bases). In germline, CDR1 is SGHDN, CDR2 FVKESK. With 1 base removed from V and 7 bases from J, the gap between germline ends came to 11 bases. The CDR3 loop spans 15 amino acids. CDR3 in amino acids: CASSQVTGGNSPLHF. In DNA, the CDR3 is TGTGCCAGCAGCCAAGTAACCGGGGGGAATTCACCCCTCCACTTT. The variable domain in full, completed from reference TRBV14 and TRBJ1-6, reads EAGVTQFPSHSVIEKGQTVTLRCDPISGHDNLYWYRRVMGKEIKFLLHFVKESKQDESGMPNNRFLAERTGGTYSTLKVQPAELEDSGVYFCASSQVTGGNSPLHFGNGTRLTVT.

The rearrangement uses TRBV3-1 (or the pseudogene TRBV3-2) and TRBJ1-5; maybe TRBD1 (5 bases). The CDR3 length is 14 residues. Germline-derived CDR1 and CDR2 are LGHDT and YNNKEL (reference sequence). V was clipped by 4 bases and J by 5 bases, with 12 bases between them. CDR3 sequence reads: CASSRTDRDQPQHF. Written as DNA, the CDR3 is TGTGCCAGCAGCCGGACCGACAGAGATCAGCCCCAGCATTTT.

V is TRBV7-7 and J is TRBJ2-7, with 8 bases lining up with TRBD1. V lost 5 bases to trimming and J lost 2 bases; unmatched junction nucleotides: 14. The CDR3 loop spans 17 amino acids. The V gene's germline CDR1 is SSHAT and CDR2 FNYEAQ (reference sequence). The CDR3 bases are TGTGCCAGCAGCGAACGTGTGGGACAGGTAGCCCCCTACGAGCAGTACTTC. Its protein product is CASSERVGQVAPYEQYF. The full variable domain, with the rest looked up from reference TRBV7-7 and TRBJ2-7, is GAGVSQSPRYKVTKRGQDVTLRCDPISSHATLYWYQQALGQGPEFLTYFNYEAQPDKSGLPSDRFSAERPEGSISTLTIQRTEQRDSAMYRCASSERVGQVAPYEQYFGPGTRLTVT.

The J gene is TRBJ2-7, the V gene TRBV7-2; perhaps D is TRBD1 or TRBD2 (5 bases each). The V end was cut by 2 bases, the J end by 4 bases, with 12 bases between. The CDR3 is made up of 14 amino acids. CDR1 is SGHTA and CDR2 is FQGNSA in the germline V gene. In DNA form, the CDR3 reads TGTGCCAGCAGCTTATCGGCAGGGACGTACGAGCAGTACTTC. Translating it yields CASSLSAGTYEQYF.

The V gene is TRBV19, the J gene TRBJ2-5; 7 bases agree with TRBD1. The CDR3 runs 13 residues. The V gene's germline CDR1 is LNHDA and CDR2 SQIVND (reference sequence). J was trimmed by 7 bases and V by 10 bases; bases with no gene match: 12. CDR3 DNA: TGTGCCAACCTCCTGAAGGGGGCGTGGACCCAGTACTTC. Amino acids: CANLLKGAWTQYF.

J is TRBJ1-3 and V is TRBV7-2, with D unresolved. The germline CDR1 and CDR2 sequences are SGHTA and FQGNSA. Between the trimmed V and J ends, which lost 5 bases and 3 bases, there was a span of 11 bases. This CDR3 region has 14 residues. The CDR3 here is CASSPGGYGNTIYF. CDR3 nucleotide sequence: TGTGCCAGCAGCCCCGGCGGCTATGGAAACACCATATATTTT.

V and J are TRBV6-5 and TRBJ2-7; D not certain. Trimming removed 6 bases at V and 0 bases at J, with 6 bases between. This CDR3 has 12 amino acids. CDR1 is MNHEY, CDR2 SVGAGI, per germline. The CDR3 reads CASSTDSYEQYF. DNA for the CDR3: TGTGCCAGCAGCACAGACTCCTACGAGCAGTACTTC.

The rearrangement links TRBV11-2 to TRBJ2-7, with D perhaps matching TRBD2 (5 bases). The CDR3 covers 14 residues. Looked up from germline, CDR1 is SGHAT and CDR2 is FQNNGV. Between the trimmed V and J ends, which lost 2 bases and 7 bases, there was a span of 15 bases. CDR3 nucleotide sequence: TGTGCCAGCAGCTTAAGCGGTCGGACGGGAGAGCAGTACTTC. Residues: CASSLSGRTGEQYF.

J is TRBJ2-6 and V is TRBV6-2 or TRBV6-3; perhaps TRBD2 as D (5 bases). The CDR3 is made up of 15 amino acids. Germline CDR1 and CDR2: MNHEY and SVGEGT. Deletions cut 6 bases from V and 2 bases from J, with 11 bases between. The CDR3 DNA follows: TGTGCCAGCAGCATTACTAGTACTGGGGCCAACGTCCTGACTTTC. Translation gives CASSITSTGANVLTF.

This sequence joins TRBV19 and TRBJ1-3; D is undetermined. Trimming cost V 6 bases and J 0 bases, with 18 bases left between them. From germline, CDR1 is LNHDA and CDR2 SQIVND (reference sequence). The CDR3 length is 17 residues. For the CDR3, the DNA is TGTGCCAGTAGATCTCAGGTTGTGCGGAACTCTGGAAACACCATATATTTT. This codes for CASRSQVVRNSGNTIYF.

V is TRBV29-1 and J is TRBJ2-2; unclear D gene. Between the trimmed V and J ends, which lost 5 bases and 7 bases, there was a span of 8 bases. Germline CDR1 reads SQVTM; CDR2 reads ANQGSEA. The CDR3 loop spans 11 amino acids. The CDR3 loop reads CSVPWLGELFF. The DNA for the CDR3 is TGCAGCGTTCCCTGGCTCGGGGAGCTGTTTTTT.

This clone came up a few times. In nucleotides, the CDR3 is TGTGCCAGCAGTTTGAAGGGGGGGAACACTGAAGCTTTCTTT. Protein: CASSLKGGNTEAFF. V gene TRBV6-2 or TRBV6-3 combines with J gene TRBJ1-1, with a weak D call TRBD1 (6 bases). Trimming removed 4 bases from V and 1 base from J, with 10 bases in between. The germline CDR1 and CDR2 sequences are MNHEY and SVGEGT. The CDR3 extends over 14 amino acids.

This chain joins TRBV6-6 and TRBJ2-7; the D is unclear. Germline V gives CDR1 MNHNY, CDR2 SVGAGI (reference sequence). CDR3 size: 12 residues. Trimming took 5 bases from V and 2 from J, leaving 7 bases between them. The CDR3 here is CASSLSPYEQYF. For the CDR3, the DNA is TGTGCCAGCAGTCTTTCCCCCTACGAGCAGTACTTC.

This clone was counted only a few times. The chain couples TRBV16 to TRBJ2-2; D gene ambiguous. CDR1 is KGHSY, CDR2 FQNENV, per germline. The CDR3 is 13 amino acids. The ends were cut back, 1 base at V and 8 bases at J, with 8 bases in the middle. This CDR3 is CASSQFGTGELFF. CDR3 nucleotides: TGTGCCAGCAGCCAATTTGGAACTGGGGAGCTGTTTTTT. Full variable domain (missing parts from reference TRBV16 and TRBJ2-2): GEEVAQTPKHLVRGEGQKAKLYCAPIKGHSYVFWYQQVLKNEFKFLISFQNENVFDETGMPKERFSAKCLPNSPCSLEIQATKLEDSAVYFCASSQFGTGELFFGEGSRLTVL.

The chain employs TRBV5-1 and TRBJ2-7; 8 nucleotides align to TRBD1. Germline CDR1 is SGHRS and CDR2 is YFSETQ. CDR3 length: 15 amino acids. The V and J ends lost 3 bases and 5 bases, in that order; junction bases with no gene match: 10. The CDR3 sequence is CASSSPRAGGHEQYF. The CDR3 DNA reads TGCGCCAGCAGCTCCCCCCGGGCAGGGGGCCACGAGCAGTACTTC.

The CDR3 DNA follows: TGTGCCAGCAGTTTAAGACCGTCTCCCCTCCACTTT. This translates into CASSLRPSPLHF. The chain uses TRBV12-3 or TRBV12-4 and TRBJ1-6, with no clear D. The V end lost 2 bases, the J end lost 13 bases, and 9 bases lay between the germline ends. This CDR3 has 12 residues.

This clone was detected only a few times. The chain couples TRBV11-2 to TRBJ2-1; perhaps D is TRBD1 or TRBD2 (5 bases each). Per germline, CDR1 SGHAT and CDR2 FQNNGV. This CDR3 is built from 12 residues. V was pared by 5 bases and J by 9 bases, with 11 bases between. Here the CDR3 reads CASSLGVSEQFF. CDR3 nucleotides: TGTGCCAGCAGCCTGGGGGTGAGTGAGCAGTTCTTC.

The gene calls are TRBV4-3 and TRBJ1-1; D is perhaps TRBD1 (5 bases). CDR3 length: 15 amino acids. Germline CDR1 LGHNA, CDR2 YSLEER. Trimming took off 4 bases at V and 4 bases at J, with 16 bases between the two ends. The CDR3 nucleotides are TGCGCCAGCAGCCCCTCTCAGGGCGGTATCACTGAAGCTTTCTTT. Its translation: CASSPSQGGITEAFF.

V is TRBV6-6 and J is TRBJ2-2; a possible D gene is TRBD1 (6 bases). Per germline, CDR1 MNHNY and CDR2 SVGAGI (reference sequence). This CDR3 is 14 amino acids long. Trimming took 7 bases from V and 5 from J, leaving 14 bases between them. CDR3 loop: CASTSGVGTGELFF. DNA of the CDR3: TGTGCCAGCACCTCAGGGGTAGGAACCGGGGAGCTGTTTTTT.

V usage is TRBV28 and J usage is TRBJ2-7; D may be TRBD2 (6 bases). The CDR3 extends over 17 amino acids. The V and J ends lost 6 bases and 2 bases respectively, with 23 bases between them. In germline, CDR1 is MDHEN, CDR2 SYDVKM. CDR3 sequence: CASRRTTFGTETYEQYF. In nucleotides, the CDR3 is TGTGCCAGCAGACGAACAACGTTCGGGACTGAGACCTACGAGCAGTACTTC.